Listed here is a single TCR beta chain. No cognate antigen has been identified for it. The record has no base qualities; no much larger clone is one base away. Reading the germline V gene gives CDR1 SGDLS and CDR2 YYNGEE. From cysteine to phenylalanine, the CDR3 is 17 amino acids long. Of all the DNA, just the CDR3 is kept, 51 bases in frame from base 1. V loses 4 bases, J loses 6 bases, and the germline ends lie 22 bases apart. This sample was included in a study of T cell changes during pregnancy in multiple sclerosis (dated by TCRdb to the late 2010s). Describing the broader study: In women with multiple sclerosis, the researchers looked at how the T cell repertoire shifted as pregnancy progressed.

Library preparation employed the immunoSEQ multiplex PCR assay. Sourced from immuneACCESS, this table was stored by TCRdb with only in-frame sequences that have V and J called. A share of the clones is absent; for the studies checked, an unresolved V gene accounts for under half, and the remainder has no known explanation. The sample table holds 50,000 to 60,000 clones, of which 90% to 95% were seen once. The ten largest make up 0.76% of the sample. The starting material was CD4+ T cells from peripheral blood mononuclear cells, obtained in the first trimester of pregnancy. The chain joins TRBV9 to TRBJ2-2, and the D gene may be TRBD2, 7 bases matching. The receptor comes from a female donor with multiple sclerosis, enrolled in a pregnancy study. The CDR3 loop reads CASSPTGRGARSGELFF. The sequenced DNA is TGTGCCAGCAGCCCAACAGGGAGGGGGGCCAGGTCCGGGGAGCTGTTTTTT.